This T cell receptor (beta chain) was profiled in a study of T cells in Graves' hyperthyroidism and ophthalmopathy. Regarding the study as a whole: Model output signaled ophthalmopathy a median around 6.9 months ahead of onset.

Trimming left V 0 bases short and J 5 bases short, with 8 bases between. Germline CDR1 is DFQATT and CDR2 is SNEGSKA (reference sequence). This CDR3 comprises 14 residues. About this clonotype itself: Its antigen is not identified.

There were TCR beta CDR3 regions amplified from RNA transcripts. An initial round of RT-PCR targeting the TCR CDR3 relied on the HTBI primer set. MiXCR, applied by TCRdb to the multiplex PCR reads, yields one record per CDR3 protein. The sample records fewer than 250,000 distinct CDR3 sequences, about 25% being singletons. Criteria for exclusion of patients were uncontrolled infection, other autoimmune disease, pregnancy or lactation. In making diagnoses, clinical symptoms, serum thyroxine and TRAb, thyroid ultrasound and orbital computed tomography were all used. This TCR was sampled from a woman aged 35 to 49 with Graves' ophthalmopathy. V and J are TRBV20-1 and TRBJ1-6; the D is unclear. What was sequenced was blood. The chain's CDR3 is CSAREGSDNSPLHF. DNA for the CDR3: TGCAGTGCTAGAGAGGGCAGTGATAATTCACCCCTCCACTTT.